The T cell receptor (beta chain) under discussion was sequenced for a study of control samples from healthy donors and cancer patients. V lost 0 bases and J lost 5, with 16 bases in between. The CDR3 length is 16 residues. Germline CDR1 is SGHAT and CDR2 is FQNNGV. The assay was immunoSEQ multiplex PCR, and TCRdb's table has in-frame clones only and misses some. This repertoire shows about 120,000 clones, roughly 92% found once; its top ten account for less than 7%. The material sequenced was blood. The TCR comes from a young man in good health. V and J are TRBV11-2 and TRBJ1-2, with D perhaps matching TRBD1 (5 bases). Here the CDR3 reads CASSLEGAGTSYGYTF. CDR3 DNA sequence: TGTGCCAGCAGCTTAGAAGGGGCAGGGACCTCATATGGCTACACCTTC.